The rows below give T cell receptor beta chains drawn from one sample of a study of shared clonotypes between healthy human individuals. Produced via immunoSEQ multiplex PCR; TCRdb's table is partial and in-frame only. This table holds some 1.1 million clones, about 80% found once. The source material was memory CD4+ T cells from PBMCs. All receptors come from a man younger than 35 in good health. Some clones in this sample may be carry-over from other donors' samples. CDR3s include the opening cysteine and the closing phenylalanine or tryptophan. D genes are given only for firm matches. Size is omitted from some rows. Given values are once, few, many or a class for expanded clones.

j_call v_call d_call clone_size cdr3_aa cdr3_nt
TRBJ1-5 TRBV28 NA NA CASGAILQPQHF TGTGCCAGCGGGGCCATACTTCAGCCCCAGCATTTT
TRBJ1-4 TRBV5-5 NA NA CASSRDTHEKLFF TGTGCCAGCAGCCGGGACACGCATGAAAAACTGTTTTTT
TRBJ1-3 TRBV20-1 NA NA CSAIGKNTIYF TGCAGTGCTATAGGGAAGAACACCATATATTTT
TRBJ1-5 TRBV28 NA NA CASSLLNRGNQPQHF TGTGCCAGCAGTTTATTAAATCGGGGCAATCAGCCCCAGCATTTT
TRBJ2-7 TRBV4-3 TRBD2 NA CASSQARAGVTEQYF TGCGCCAGCAGCCAAGCCAGAGCGGGAGTAACCGAGCAGTACTTC
TRBJ2-3 TRBV5-1 TRBD1 once CASTASGGATDTQYF TGCGCCAGCACCGCCTCAGGGGGTGCCACAGATACGCAGTATTTT
TRBJ2-7 TRBV4-2 NA NA CASSQSQGSGYYEQYF TGTGCCAGCAGCCAATCACAGGGTAGTGGATACTACGAGCAGTACTTC
TRBJ1-3 TRBV2 TRBD1 once CASSWTGNGNTIYF TGTGCCAGCAGCTGGACAGGGAACGGAAACACCATATATTTT
TRBJ2-1 TRBV7-2 NA NA CASSPGLSSDEQFF TGTGCCAGCAGCCCGGGGTTGAGTTCCGATGAGCAGTTCTTC
TRBJ2-1 TRBV27 NA NA CASAPGGGREWGEEQFF TGTGCCAGCGCGCCGGGTGGGGGACGCGAATGGGGCGAGGAGCAGTTCTTC
TRBJ2-5 TRBV6-5 NA NA CASQDRVQETQYF TGTGCCAGTCAGGACCGAGTGCAAGAGACCCAGTACTTC
TRBJ1-3 TRBV6-1 NA NA CASSVEGHGNTIYF TGTGCCAGCAGTGTTGAGGGTCACGGAAACACCATATATTTT
TRBJ2-2 TRBV18 TRBD2 NA CASSPPLAGGTGELFF TGTGCCAGCTCACCACCGCTAGCGGGAGGCACCGGGGAGCTGTTTTTT
TRBJ2-1 TRBV6-1 NA NA CASSPGTHYNEQFF TGTGCCAGCAGCCCCGGGACCCACTACAATGAGCAGTTCTTC
TRBJ1-3 TRBV7-8 NA once CASSLADSGNTIYF TGTGCCAGCAGCTTAGCGGACTCTGGAAACACCATATATTTT
TRBJ1-3 TRBV13 NA many CASSLEYGRAGGNTIYF TGTGCCAGCAGCTTAGAGTACGGCAGGGCGGGAGGAAACACCATATATTTT